This is a list of T cell receptor beta chains from one sample in a study of Graves' ophthalmopathy and Graves' hyperthyroidism. TCRdb reanalysed the multiplex PCR reads using MiXCR and keeps one entry per CDR3 protein. The sample has around 1,200,000 distinct CDR3 sequences, about 40% seen once. The sample consisted of peripheral blood or thyroid tissue (not recorded which). These receptors came from an adult man with Graves' hyperthyroidism. The CDR3 runs from the conserved cysteine through the conserved F or W. D genes are given only for firm matches. Size is stated for part of the rows, as once, few or many counts, or as a class when the clone is expanded.

d_call	v_call	j_call	clone_size	cdr3_nt	cdr3_aa
NA	TRBV20-1	TRBJ1-5	many	TGCAGTGCTAGGGGGTATGGGCAGGGAAATCAGCCCCAGCATTTT	CSARGYGQGNQPQHF
NA	TRBV7-9	TRBJ2-5	many	TGCGCCAGCAGCTTCCGGGACCAAGAGACCCAGTACTTC	CASSFRDQETQYF
NA	TRBV6-5	TRBJ1-2	many	TGTGCCAGCACCGCCGACGGTAACTATGGCTACACCTTC	CASTADGNYGYTF
TRBD2	TRBV2	TRBJ2-2	NA	TGTGCCAGCAATATGGGACTAGCGGGAGTGGCCGGGGAGCTGTTTTTT	CASNMGLAGVAGELFF
NA	TRBV16	TRBJ1-2	NA	TGTGCCAGCAGCCAATCCATGGACAGAGCTAACTATGGCTACACCTTC	CASSQSMDRANYGYTF
NA	TRBV7-9	TRBJ2-5	once	TGTGCCAGCAGCAATTGGTTAGCGCAGGGGGAGACCCAGTACTTC	CASSNWLAQGETQYF
NA	TRBV15	TRBJ1-1	NA	TGTGCCACCAGCAGTGGGAACCCAGGGAACACTGAAGCTTTCTTT	CATSSGNPGNTEAFF
NA	TRBV7-9	TRBJ2-2	NA	TGTGCCAGCAGCGGACGCGGGACCACCGGGGAGCTGTTTTTT	CASSGRGTTGELFF
NA	TRBV24-1	TRBJ2-3	NA	TGTGCCACCAGTGAGAGAGTAGCGGAACGCACAGATACGCAGTATTTT	CATSERVAERTDTQYF
NA	TRBV7-2	TRBJ1-2	few	TGTGCCAGCAGCTTAGCAGTACACAGACCGTACACCTTC	CASSLAVHRPYTF
NA	TRBV10-3	TRBJ2-2	once	TGTGCCATCGGTCATGGGGCAGTGAACACCGGGGAGCTGTTTTGG	CAIGHGAVNTGELFW
TRBD2	TRBV29-1	TRBJ2-7	many	TGCAGCGTGGTGAGCGGGGGGCCCTACGAGCAGTACTTC	CSVVSGGPYEQYF
NA	TRBV7-9	TRBJ2-5	NA	TGTGCCAGCACTCCAAGGGCCAATCAAGAGACCCAGTACTTC	CASTPRANQETQYF
NA	TRBV11-2	TRBJ1-6	many	TGTGCCAGCAGCTTAGTCCGACCAAGGGATTCACCCCTCCACTTT	CASSLVRPRDSPLHF
NA	TRBV19	TRBJ1-1	many	TGTGCCAGTAGTATAGGGGTAGGGGTTGACACTGAAGCTTTCTTT	CASSIGVGVDTEAFF
NA	TRBV15	TRBJ1-6	many	TGTGCCACCAGCGGAAGGGGCGCCTGGGGTTCACCCCTCCACTTT	CATSGRGAWGSPLHF
NA	TRBV29-1	TRBJ1-2	many	TGCAGCGCAAGGACAGTCTATTATGGCTACACCTTC	CSARTVYYGYTF
NA	TRBV9	TRBJ2-5	many	TGTGCCAGCAGCGGGGGCCACGGGATCCAGTACTTC	CASSGGHGIQYF
NA	TRBV12-3/TRBV12-4	TRBJ1-2	many	TGTGCCAGCAGTTCTGGGGCCCACCGCCATGGCTACACCTTC	CASSSGAHRHGYTF
NA	TRBV5-5	TRBJ1-2	NA	TGTGCCAGCAGCCAGGGTGGGGTGGGGAGTAATAATGGCTACACCTTC	CASSQGGVGSNNGYTF
NA	TRBV5-4	TRBJ2-7	many	TGTGCCAGCAGGGACGGTGGTCGGCCCTACGAGCAGTACTTC	CASRDGGRPYEQYF
NA	TRBV12-5	TRBJ2-2	few	TGTGCTAGTGGTTTGGTACTGGGTGGCACCGGGGAGCTGTTTTTT	CASGLVLGGTGELFF
NA	TRBV7-9	TRBJ2-7	NA	TGTGCCAGCAGCCCAACCAGTGATGAAGACAGCTCCTACGAGCAGTACTTC	CASSPTSDEDSSYEQYF
TRBD2	TRBV9	TRBJ2-2	few	TGTGCCAGCAGCGTAGGAAGCGGGAGCCACACCGGGGAGCTGTTTTTT	CASSVGSGSHTGELFF
NA	TRBV6-2/TRBV6-3	TRBJ2-2	NA	TGTGCCAACACCCCCCGGGACTCAGATCTAACCAACACCGGGGAGCTGTTTTTT	CANTPRDSDLTNTGELFF
NA	TRBV20-1	TRBJ1-1	many	TGCAGTGCTAGAGCGGTTCAGGGATGGACTGAAGCTTTCTTT	CSARAVQGWTEAFF
NA	TRBV4-3	TRBJ1-5	few	TGCGCCAGCAGCCAAGCTACGGGTTATCAGCCCCAGCATTTT	CASSQATGYQPQHF
NA	TRBV7-9	TRBJ1-1	NA	TGTGCCAGCAGACTAGTGGGGGAATCCGATCACACTGAAGCTTTCTTT	CASRLVGESDHTEAFF
NA	TRBV10-3	TRBJ1-5	many	TGTGCCACCCGAACCACACAGCACGATTATCAGCCCCAGCATTTT	CATRTTQHDYQPQHF
TRBD2	TRBV29-1	TRBJ2-7	many	TGCAGCGCGGGGGGGGGCTACGACGAGCAGTACTTC	CSAGGGYDEQYF
NA	TRBV7-3	TRBJ1-1	NA	TGTGCCAGCAGCCCCCTTTCGAGGGGCGGGAACACTGAAGCTTTCTTT	CASSPLSRGGNTEAFF
TRBD1	TRBV15	TRBJ2-7	once	TGTGCCACCAGCAGAGTTGGGACAGGGGAGTACTGCGAGCAGTACTTC	CATSRVGTGEYCEQYF
NA	TRBV7-9	TRBJ1-1	many	TGTGCCAGCAGCTTAGTGGGACTGAGGAACACTGAAGCTTTCTTT	CASSLVGLRNTEAFF
TRBD2	TRBV7-9	TRBJ2-5	many	TGTGCCAGCCTGGGGCGGGAGTACGAGACCCAGTACTTC	CASLGREYETQYF
TRBD1	TRBV5-1	TRBJ1-4	many	TGCGCCAGCAGCTTGGGACAGGGTGAAGAAAAACTGTTTTTT	CASSLGQGEEKLFF
TRBD1	TRBV27	TRBJ1-6	NA	TGTGCCAGCAGTCCCAGACAGGGGGCGAGGTCACCCCTCCACTTT	CASSPRQGARSPLHF
TRBD2	TRBV29-1	TRBJ2-7	NA	TGCAGCGTTGAAGATGTTAGCGGGGGCCTCAGCTCCTACGAGCAGTACTTC	CSVEDVSGGLSSYEQYF
NA	TRBV2	TRBJ1-4	many	TGTGCCAGCATCCTCGTGGGAAAACTGTTTTTT	CASILVGKLFF
NA	TRBV18	TRBJ1-1	few	TGTGCCAGCTCACCGGAGCAGTTCACTGAAGCTTTCTTT	CASSPEQFTEAFF
NA	TRBV28	TRBJ1-5	NA	TGTGCCAGCATTTCCCCCGGGAATCAGCCCCAGCATTTT	CASISPGNQPQHF
NA	TRBV15	TRBJ1-5	NA	TGTGCCACCAGCAGAGGCAGGGGTGGCAATCAGCCCCAGCATTTT	CATSRGRGGNQPQHF
TRBD2	TRBV12-3/TRBV12-4	TRBJ2-7	many	TGTGCCAGCAGTCCCCTGGGTGGTGCGGGGGAGACCTACGAGCAGTACTTC	CASSPLGGAGETYEQYF
NA	TRBV4-3	TRBJ1-5	many	TGCGCCAGCAGCCAAGAGAGGGAAAATCAGCCCCAGCATTTT	CASSQERENQPQHF
TRBD2	TRBV7-2	TRBJ2-7	NA	TGTGCCAGCAGCTTATGGTGGACTAGCGGTACCTACGAGCAGTACTTC	CASSLWWTSGTYEQYF
NA	TRBV5-1	TRBJ2-6	many	TGCGCCACCAGGGACATTGGGGCCAACGTCCTGACTTTC	CATRDIGANVLTF
TRBD1	TRBV4-3	TRBJ1-2	many	TGCGCCAGCAGCCAAGGGACAGGAATAAACTATGGCTACACCTTC	CASSQGTGINYGYTF
TRBD2	TRBV20-1	TRBJ2-7	NA	TGCAGTGCTAGTCAAACTAGCGGTTACTACGAGCAGTACTTC	CSASQTSGYYEQYF
TRBD1	TRBV7-9	TRBJ1-2	few	TGTGCCAGCAGCCCCACGGAACGGACAGGGGCCAACTATGGCTACACCTTC	CASSPTERTGANYGYTF
NA	TRBV20-1	TRBJ1-5	NA	TGCAGTGCAAATCTGGGTCAGCCCCAGCATTTT	CSANLGQPQHF
NA	TRBV6-6	TRBJ1-5	NA	TGTGCCAGCAGTTACAACGTTAGAGGAGGGCAGGGTCAGCCCCAGCATTTT	CASSYNVRGGQGQPQHF
NA	TRBV5-6	TRBJ2-5	NA	TGTGCCAGCAGCTTGGAACTGACAGACCAAGAGACCCAGTACTTC	CASSLELTDQETQYF
NA	TRBV10-3	TRBJ1-1	NA	TGTGCCATCAGGAGCGGGGTTCTGGCCACTGAAGCTTTCTTT	CAIRSGVLATEAFF
TRBD2	TRBV20-1	TRBJ2-5	many	TGCAGTGCTCAGTCACTAGCGGGGCTTCAAGAGACCCAGTACTTC	CSAQSLAGLQETQYF